This T cell receptor (beta chain) was sequenced in a study of blood T cell repertoires in COVID-19. The data were produced by immunoSEQ multiplex PCR, yet TCRdb's version contains in-frame clones alone and is incomplete. The sample shows around 78,000 clones, about 89% of them seen only once. The CDR3 is 15 amino acids. Germline CDR1 MDHEN, CDR2 SYDVKM. V trimming: 4 bases; J trimming: 8 bases; junction bases outside the gene matches: 9. This chain joins TRBV28 and TRBJ2-1, with 9 bases lining up with TRBD1. The TCR originated in a woman aged 55-70 years with acute or convalescent COVID-19. Specimen: peripheral blood. This CDR3 is CASSSGQGRSDEQFF. In DNA, the CDR3 is TGTGCCAGCAGTTCGGGACAGGGAAGGTCTGATGAGCAGTTCTTC.